This is a list of T cell receptor beta chains from one sample in a study of beta chain features in type 1 diabetes. The assay was immunoSEQ multiplex PCR, and TCRdb's table has in-frame clones only and misses some. The sample has around 280,000 clones, 14% to 15% seen once. Input material: naive CD4+ T cells from blood. These TCRs come from a man between 18 and 35 years old with type 1 diabetes. Both conserved end residues are part of each CDR3. Each record gives: V gene, clone size, J gene, D gene, CDR3 DNA, CDR3 protein. The D gene is left open where the match is weak. Clone sizes are given selectively: once, few, many, or a class where the clone is expanded.

>TRBV2|few|TRBJ2-5|.
TGTGCCAGCAGTGCGTTGAGTAGCTCCGAGACCCAGTACTTC
CASSALSSSETQYF
>TRBV5-4|.|TRBJ2-3|TRBD1
TGTGCCAGCAGCTTGGCCGGGACAGCCACAGATACGCAGTATTTT
CASSLAGTATDTQYF
>TRBV5-1|few|TRBJ2-1|TRBD2
TGCGCCAGCAGCCCCGAGGCGGGAGGGCCGGGTGAGCAGTTCTTC
CASSPEAGGPGEQFF
>TRBV30|few|TRBJ2-1|.
TGTGCCTGGAGTACTAATGATGTCGGTGAGCAGTTCTTC
CAWSTNDVGEQFF
>TRBV4-1|few|TRBJ2-1|TRBD2
TGCGCCAGCAGCCAAGAGAGATCGGGACTAGCGTACAATGAGCAGTTCTTC
CASSQERSGLAYNEQFF
>TRBV29-1|.|TRBJ2-5|.
TGCAGCGTTAAAGGGGGAGGAGCCCAGTACTTC
CSVKGGGAQYF
>TRBV7-9|.|TRBJ2-7|TRBD1
TGTGCCAGCAGCCGGGACAGGGCTTACGAGCAGTACTTC
CASSRDRAYEQYF
>TRBV7-2|.|TRBJ1-1|TRBD1
TGTGCCAGCAGGGGTACCGGGACAGGGAACACTGAAGCTTTCTTT
CASRGTGTGNTEAFF
>TRBV28|few|TRBJ1-4|.
TGTGCCAGCAGACTGAATGAAAAACTGTTTTTT
CASRLNEKLFF
>TRBV28|.|TRBJ2-3|TRBD2
TGTGCCAGCAGTTTATACACTAGCGGGAGACACACAGATACGCAGTATTTT
CASSLYTSGRHTDTQYF
>TRBV27|.|TRBJ1-1|.
TGTGCCAGCAGTCGGGTCCCGGGGATGAACACTGAAGCTTTCTTT
CASSRVPGMNTEAFF
>TRBV2|.|TRBJ2-5|TRBD1
TGTGCCAGCAGGACCGGGACAGGGGTAGAGACCCAGTACTTC
CASRTGTGVETQYF
>TRBV9|.|TRBJ1-2|TRBD1
TGTGCCAGCTCAACAGGGGGCTATGGCTACACCTTC
CASSTGGYGYTF
>TRBV21-1|few|TRBJ2-5|.
TGTGCCAGCAGCAAAAGGTCAGGGACAGCAAAAGAGACCCAGTACTTC
CASSKRSGTAKETQYF
>TRBV10-3|.|TRBJ2-1|.
TGTGCCACCGCTTGGAGGGATGAGCAGTTCTTC
CATAWRDEQFF
>TRBV5-6|.|TRBJ2-7|TRBD2
TGTGCCAGCAGCTTGTATAGTCGGGTGCTAGCGGGAGCTTCCGAGCAGTACTTC
CASSLYSRVLAGASEQYF
>TRBV7-2|.|TRBJ1-1|.
TGTGCCAGCAGCTTGAGGCTTGGCACTGAAGCTTTCTTT
CASSLRLGTEAFF
>TRBV30|few|TRBJ1-6|TRBD1
TGTGCCTGGAGTGTAAAGGACAGGAACGATTCACCCCTCCACTTT
CAWSVKDRNDSPLHF
>TRBV15|.|TRBJ2-5|.
TGTGCCACCAGCAGAGATCCAGGGGAAGAGACCCAGTACTTC
CATSRDPGEETQYF
>TRBV9|few|TRBJ2-2|.
TGTGCCAGCAGCGGTAGCTGGACCGGGGAGCTGTTTTTT
CASSGSWTGELFF
>TRBV2|few|TRBJ1-1|.
TGTGCCAGTGGGGGGGGGATAGAAGCTTTCTTT
CASGGGIEAFF
>TRBV7-9|few|TRBJ2-5|TRBD1
TGTGCCAGCAGCGCTCCGGGACAGGGGACATGGGAGACCCAGTACTTC
CASSAPGQGTWETQYF
>TRBV28|.|TRBJ1-2|.
TGTGCCAGCAGTTCAGGGGTCTATGGCTACACCTTC
CASSSGVYGYTF
>TRBV5-1|.|TRBJ2-5|.
TGCGCCAGCAGCTTGGAGCATATTCAAGAGACCCAGTACTTC
CASSLEHIQETQYF
>TRBV27|.|TRBJ2-3|.
TGTGCCAGCAGACAAAGGGGCCTGGCAGATACGCAGTATTTT
CASRQRGLADTQYF
>TRBV7-2|.|TRBJ2-7|TRBD2
TGTGCCAGCAGCTTAGGACTAGCGGGAGGGTACGAGCAGTACTTC
CASSLGLAGGYEQYF
>TRBV11-2|.|TRBJ1-1|TRBD1
TGTGCCAGCAGCGCTCCGTTCAGACAGGGCGCTGAAGCTTTCTTT
CASSAPFRQGAEAFF
>TRBV9|few|TRBJ1-5|.
TGTGCCAGCAGCGTAGGACCGGGACACCTCAGCAATCAGCCCCAGCATTTT
CASSVGPGHLSNQPQHF
>TRBV5-1|.|TRBJ2-7|TRBD1
TGCGCCAGCAGCCCGACGGACAGGGACCTCTACGAGCAGTACTTC
CASSPTDRDLYEQYF
>TRBV6-6|.|TRBJ2-3|TRBD2
TGTGCCAGCAGTGGCGGGGGATCAGATACGCAGTATTTT
CASSGGGSDTQYF
>TRBV28|few|TRBJ2-1|.
TGTGCCAGCAGTCGATGGACAGGGAGGGTACAGTTCTTC
CASSRWTGRVQFF
>TRBV9|few|TRBJ2-2|.
TGTGCCAGCAGCGTCCCCAGCACCGGGGAGCTGTTTTTT
CASSVPSTGELFF
>TRBV5-1|.|TRBJ2-5|TRBD1
TGCGCCAGCAGCTCCCGACAGGGGGCCGAGACCCAGTACTTC
CASSSRQGAETQYF
>TRBV6-5|once|TRBJ1-1|.
TGTGCCAGCAGGGTATTAGCGAACACTGAAGCTTTCTTT
CASRVLANTEAFF
>TRBV7-2|.|TRBJ1-1|TRBD1
TGTGCCAGCAGGCAGGGACAGACGAACACTGAAGCTTTCTTT
CASRQGQTNTEAFF
>TRBV29-1|few|TRBJ2-1|TRBD1
TGCAGCGTTGCGCAGGGGGCCTACAATGAGCAGTTCTTC
CSVAQGAYNEQFF
>TRBV29-1|.|TRBJ2-1|.
TGCAGCGAAAGGTCAGGATCCAGCTCCTACAATGAGCAGTTCTTC
CSERSGSSSYNEQFF
>TRBV5-1|few|TRBJ2-3|TRBD1
TGCGCCAGCAGCCCGACAGGGTTGGCAGATACGCAGTATTTT
CASSPTGLADTQYF
>TRBV5-1|few|TRBJ2-1|TRBD1
TGCGCCAGCAGCGCGGACAGGGCCTACAATGAGCAGTTCTTC
CASSADRAYNEQFF
>TRBV5-1|few|TRBJ2-5|TRBD1
TGCGCCAGCAGCCTGCGGACAGGGGTCGTAGGGGAGACCCAGTACTTC
CASSLRTGVVGETQYF
>TRBV2|few|TRBJ2-7|.
TGTGCCAGCCTAGGGGGGGGCTACGAGCAGTACTTC
CASLGGGYEQYF
>TRBV28|once|TRBJ1-1|.
TGTGCCAGCAAGCGCCAGGGCCCAGGGGCTTTCTTT
CASKRQGPGAFF
>TRBV29-1|few|TRBJ1-5|.
TGCAGCGTTGAAGTGGGGGGGGCCCAGCCCCAGCATTTT
CSVEVGGAQPQHF
>TRBV28|few|TRBJ1-2|.
TGTGCCAGCAGGCACGGAGGAGGCTACACCTTC
CASRHGGGYTF
>TRBV28|few|TRBJ1-2|.
TGTGCCAGCAGTTTGGAGGGCTATGGCTACACCTTC
CASSLEGYGYTF
>TRBV7-2|few|TRBJ2-7|.
TGTGCCAGCAGCTTAGCGCGAGGAGCCCCCTACGAGCAGTACTTC
CASSLARGAPYEQYF
>TRBV7-6|few|TRBJ1-2|.
TGTGCCAGCAGCTTACAGGGAAACGGGGGCTACACCTTC
CASSLQGNGGYTF
>TRBV29-1|few|TRBJ2-5|TRBD1
TGCAGCGCTACGGGACAGATCCAAGAGACCCAGTACTTC
CSATGQIQETQYF